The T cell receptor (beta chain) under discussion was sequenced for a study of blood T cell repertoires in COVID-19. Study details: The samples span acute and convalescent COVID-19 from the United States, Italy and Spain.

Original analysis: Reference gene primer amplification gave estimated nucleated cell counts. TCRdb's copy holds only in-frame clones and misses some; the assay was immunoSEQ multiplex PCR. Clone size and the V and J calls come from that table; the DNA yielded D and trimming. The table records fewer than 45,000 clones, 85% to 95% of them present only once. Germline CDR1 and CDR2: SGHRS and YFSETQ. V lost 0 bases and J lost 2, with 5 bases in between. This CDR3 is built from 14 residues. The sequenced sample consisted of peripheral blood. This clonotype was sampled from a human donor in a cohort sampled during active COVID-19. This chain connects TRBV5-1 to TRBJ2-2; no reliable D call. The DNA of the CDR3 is TGCGCCAGCAGCTTGGCACAAAACACCGGGGAGCTGTTTTTT. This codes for CASSLAQNTGELFF.